This section outlines one T cell receptor beta chain sequence together with its context. Its antigen is unidentified. This CDR3 contains 16 residues. V was pared by 5 bases and J by 2 bases, with 6 bases of the junction left unmatched. Looked up from germline, CDR1 is SEHNR and CDR2 is FQNEAQ (reference sequence). Recipients received nonmyeloablative bone marrow transplants from related graft donors, with transient mixed chimerism. Unstimulated Tregs (CD4+CD25+CD127-) and CD4+CD25- non-Tregs were sorted from PBMCs. The entry originates in a study of Tregs in tolerant kidney transplant recipients. General observations from the study: Donor-specific Treg expansion exceeded global Treg expansion in tolerant patients, suggesting antigen drive.

Method: immunoSEQ multiplex PCR; TCRdb's copy keeps in-frame clones and lacks some. This sample has tens of thousands of clones, with 80% to 95% found just once. The sequence derives from a human patient who received a combined kidney and bone marrow transplant. Some T cells may trace back to the graft donor. Sequencing used CD4+ T cells from blood (PBMCs), obtained 12 months after the transplant. The chain links TRBV7-9 to TRBJ2-5; 12 bases map to TRBD2. CDR3: CASSPRTSGIQETQYF. In nucleotides, the CDR3 is TGTGCCAGCAGCCCAAGGACTAGCGGGATACAAGAGACCCAGTACTTC.